The 20 T cell receptor beta chains below were found in one sample sequenced in a study of blood T cell repertoires in COVID-19. Measured with immunoSEQ multiplex PCR; TCRdb has only the in-frame clones, and not every one. This sample has 40,000 to 45,000 clones, with approximately 94% found just once. The sample taken for sequencing was peripheral blood. The receptors originated from a man aged 50 to 59 with COVID-19, enrolled during active disease.

This clone was picked up one time. The chain links TRBV4-2 to TRBJ2-5; 8 bases fit TRBD1. This CDR3 contains 17 residues. With 1 base clipped from V and 2 bases from J, the junction kept 9 bases outside the gene matches. Germline-derived CDR1 and CDR2 are LGHNA and YNFKEQ. The CDR3 DNA reads as TGTGCCAGCAGCCAAGGAACAGGGGGTAGAGGACAAGAGACCCAGTACTTC. Translation gives CASSQGTGGRGQETQYF.

The chain is built from TRBV11-3 and TRBJ2-1; 7 nucleotides agree with TRBD1. The V gene's germline CDR1 is SGHNT and CDR2 YENEEA. The J segment lost 7 bases and the V segment lost 5 bases, leaving 2 bases of the junction unmatched. The CDR3 totals 12 residues. CDR3 loop: CASSVQGNEQFF. CDR3 DNA: TGTGCCAGCAGCGTACAGGGGAATGAGCAGTTCTTC.

The rearrangement joins TRBV18 to TRBJ1-5; D may be TRBD1 (6 bases). Per germline, CDR1 KGHSH and CDR2 LQKENI. V was pared by 4 bases and J by 8 bases, with 15 bases between. This CDR3 comprises 14 residues. As DNA, the CDR3 is TGTGCCAGCTCACGAGACAGGTCGGGGAAGCCCCAGCATTTT. Amino acid sequence: CASSRDRSGKPQHF.

This chain joins TRBV9 and TRBJ1-5, with TRBD1 matching 7 bases. Germline loops: CDR1 SGDLS, CDR2 YYNGEE. V dropped 0 bases and J dropped 4; count of bases not matched to a gene: 4. The CDR3 consists of 15 residues. CDR3 protein: CASSVGGDRNQPQHF. The CDR3 DNA reads as TGTGCCAGCAGCGTAGGGGGGGACAGAAATCAGCCCCAGCATTTT.

V gene TRBV24-1 combines with J gene TRBJ2-1, with 10 nucleotides matching TRBD1. The V and J ends lost 9 bases and 9 bases, in that order; junction bases with no gene match: 10. CDR3 length: 14 amino acids. Germline CDR1 KGHDR, CDR2 SFDVKD. The DNA of the CDR3 is TGTGCCACCGGGTCCGGACAGGGGGTGTTTGAGCAGTTCTTC. Amino acid sequence: CATGSGQGVFEQFF.

This sequence joins TRBV28 and TRBJ2-2; TRBD2 matches at 16 bases. Trimming removed 5 bases from V and 5 bases from J; junction bases left unmatched: 5. The CDR3 consists of 17 residues. Looked up from germline, CDR1 is MDHEN and CDR2 is SYDVKM. CDR3 bases: TGTGCCAGCAGTCTGGGACTAGCGGGAGGGTTAACCGGGGAGCTGTTTTTT. Protein sequence: CASSLGLAGGLTGELFF.

In nucleotides, the CDR3 is TGTGCCAGCAGCTGGCCGTTCGGCAGGGGGGCCAACGTCCTGACTTTC. Residues: CASSWPFGRGANVLTF. The rearrangement uses TRBV7-2 and TRBJ2-6, with D hard to call. CDR1 is SGHTA and CDR2 is FQGNSA in the germline V gene. Trimming pared 4 bases from V and 4 bases from J, leaving 14 bases between. The CDR3 runs to 16 residues.

The chain joins TRBV3-1 (or the pseudogene TRBV3-2) to TRBJ2-7, with D tentatively TRBD1 (7 bases). CDR3 length: 14 amino acids. Looked up from germline, CDR1 is LGHDT and CDR2 is YNNKEL (reference sequence). Trimming removed 0 bases at V and 9 bases at J, with 15 bases between. CDR3 in DNA: TGTGCCAGCAGCCAAGATCTGGGCAGGGGGGTGCAGTACTTC. Translating it yields CASSQDLGRGVQYF.

The rearrangement links TRBV18 to TRBJ2-1, with TRBD2 as a possible D gene (5 bases). From germline, CDR1 is KGHSH and CDR2 LQKENI. V gave up 3 bases and J gave up 5 bases, with 11 bases separating them. The CDR3 sequence is 14 residues long. CDR3 sequence reads: CASSPLDGDNEQFF. CDR3 DNA: TGTGCCAGCTCACCTCTCGACGGGGACAATGAGCAGTTCTTC.

The rearrangement uses TRBV10-3 and TRBJ1-2; a possible D gene is TRBD1 (5 bases). V shed 3 bases and J shed 5 bases, with 16 bases lying between them. The CDR3 sequence is 15 residues long. Germline CDR1 ENHRY, CDR2 SYGVKD. The CDR3 here is CAISEKGGEAYGYTF. CDR3 nucleotide sequence: TGTGCCATCAGTGAAAAAGGAGGGGAGGCATATGGCTACACCTTC.

The chain has TRBV7-8 and TRBJ1-2; 8 positions match TRBD1. CDR3 length: 16 amino acids. Germline V gene lookup returns CDR1 SGHVS and CDR2 FQNEAQ. The V gene end was trimmed by 0 bases and the J gene end by 3 bases; junction bases not matched to a gene: 6. CDR3 sequence: CASSLALTGGDYGYTF. The DNA for the CDR3 is TGTGCCAGCAGCTTAGCCCTTACAGGGGGGGACTATGGCTACACCTTC.

This chain joins TRBV7-9 and TRBJ2-1; a weak D match, TRBD2 (5 bases). V gave up 4 bases and J gave up 0 bases, with 16 bases separating them. This CDR3 spans 17 amino acids. Germline V gene sequence: CDR1 SEHNR, CDR2 FQNEAQ (reference sequence). The CDR3 sequence is CASSSLALGSSYNEQFF. The CDR3 DNA reads TGTGCCAGCAGCTCGCTGGCCCTAGGGAGCTCCTACAATGAGCAGTTCTTC.

The V gene is TRBV7-8, the J gene TRBJ2-3; no clear D. CDR3 size: 12 residues. CDR1 and CDR2 from the germline V gene are SGHVS and FQNEAQ. Trimming removed 5 bases from V and 2 bases from J, with 5 bases in between. CDR3 region: CASSPNTDTQYF. The CDR3 coding sequence is TGTGCCAGCAGCCCCAACACAGATACGCAGTATTTT.

The chain is built from TRBV12-3 or TRBV12-4 and TRBJ2-7, with D tentatively TRBD2 (6 bases). Deletions cut 5 bases from V and 7 bases from J, with 15 bases between. The CDR3 runs 13 residues. CDR3 nucleotides: TGTGCCAGCAGTCTCGCGACCGGGAGTGAGCAGTACTTC. The encoded protein is CASSLATGSEQYF.

J is TRBJ1-2 and V is TRBV6-2 or TRBV6-3; 8 bases match TRBD1. Trimming took 4 bases from V and 1 from J; bases not matched to a gene: 20. Per the germline V gene, CDR1 is MNHEY and CDR2 is SVGEGT. The CDR3 extends over 20 amino acids. The CDR3 reads CASSSLTSGTGALFNYGYTF. The CDR3 DNA follows: TGTGCCAGCAGTTCCCTCACGTCCGGGACAGGAGCTTTATTTAACTATGGCTACACCTTC.

Here the CDR3 DNA reads TGTGCCAGTATGGGGGCTAGGGATACGCAGTATTTT. Translating gives CASMGARDTQYF. The chain has TRBV19 and TRBJ2-3; TRBD1 is a possible D gene (6 bases). The CDR3 contains 12 residues. The germline CDR1 and CDR2 sequences are LNHDA and SQIVND (reference sequence). V was cut by 7 bases and J by 6 bases, with 11 bases left in between. The full variable domain, with the rest looked up from reference TRBV19 and TRBJ2-3, is DGGITQSPKYLFRKEGQNVTLSCEQNLNHDAMYWYRQDPGQGLRLIYYSQIVNDFQKGDIAEGYSVSREKKESFPLTVTSAQKNPTAFYLCASMGARDTQYFGPGTRLTVL.

The rearrangement joins TRBV3-1 (or the pseudogene TRBV3-2) to TRBJ2-5; possibly TRBD2 for D (6 bases). Germline CDR1 and CDR2: LGHDT and YNNKEL (reference sequence). V lost 1 base, J lost 4 bases, and 19 bases lay in between. The CDR3 spans 17 residues. The CDR3 is CASSQVPPSALIETQYF. The CDR3 nucleotides read TGTGCCAGCAGCCAAGTCCCGCCTAGCGCTCTCATAGAGACCCAGTACTTC.

The chain links TRBV6-5 to TRBJ2-7; 7 bases are a match to TRBD2. This CDR3 region has 16 residues. With V trimmed by 0 bases and J by 4 bases, 9 bases remained unmatched. Per the germline V gene, CDR1 is MNHEY and CDR2 is SVGAGI. CDR3 amino acids: CASSYSWGGGSYEQYF. The DNA for the CDR3 is TGTGCCAGCAGTTACTCTTGGGGGGGTGGAAGTTACGAGCAGTACTTC.

This clone was observed a single time. V gene TRBV5-1 combines with J gene TRBJ1-5, with D unclear. Trimming left V 0 bases short and J 0 bases short, with 13 bases between. CDR1 is SGHRS, CDR2 YFSETQ, per germline. CDR3 length equals 17 residues. CDR3 sequence (DNA): TGCGCCAGCAGCTTGGGCCTGAAGAGGGATAGCAATCAGCCCCAGCATTTT. Translation gives CASSLGLKRDSNQPQHF.

V and J are TRBV30 and TRBJ1-5; tentative D call: TRBD1 (5 bases). V gave up 1 base and J gave up 5 bases, with 12 bases separating them. The CDR3 is 14 residues long. Germline V gene data show CDR1 as GTSNPN and CDR2 as SVGIG (reference sequence). Here the CDR3 reads CAWSGTGVHQPQHF. The CDR3, as DNA: TGTGCCTGGAGTGGTACGGGGGTCCATCAGCCCCAGCATTTT.